This paragraph covers one T cell receptor (beta chain) sequence. Antigen unknown. These data come from a study of cytomegalovirus exposure and HLA in healthy donors. Use of 60 Vbeta and 13 Jbeta primers characterized the PCR. Using immunoSEQ multiplex PCR, the repertoire was profiled, and TCRdb retains in-frame clones only, with some absent. The top ten hold around 3.3% of the sample, which has around 100,000 clones, approximately 64% seen once. V shed 10 bases, J shed 3 bases, and the junction held 4 bases outside the gene matches. The CDR3 totals 12 residues. Germline lookup yields CDR1 LNHDA and CDR2 SQIVND (reference sequence). Study results and limitations: In a later analysis, more than 15,000 TCR beta sequences were associated with HLA alleles at 0.05 false discovery rate. TCR beta V segments were, for the most part, productive about 90% or about 30% of the time in an earlier analysis.

The sequence was collected from a woman in her fifties or sixties in good health and CMV-seronegative. The sequencing input was PBMCs. This rearrangement joins TRBV19 to TRBJ2-7; 9 bases are a match to TRBD2. The CDR3 is CATLSGSYEQYF. DNA of the CDR3: TGTGCCACCCTTAGCGGGAGCTACGAGCAGTACTTC.